The 27 T cell receptor beta chains given below trace back to one sample, sequenced in a study of cytomegalovirus exposure and HLA in healthy donors. Researchers ran the PCR with 60 Vbeta and 13 Jbeta primers. This table comes from immunoSEQ multiplex PCR, and its TCRdb copy is limited to in-frame clones, with some not included. The data hold more than 150,000 clones, with roughly 80% observed a single time. The specimen was PBMCs. The receptors stem from a woman aged 18-29 years in good health and CMV-seronegative.

The J gene is TRBJ1-1, the V gene TRBV7-8; D remains unclear. The length of the CDR3 is 18 residues. Per the germline V gene, CDR1 is SGHVS and CDR2 is FQNEAQ. V lost 2 bases and J lost 1, with 20 bases in between. The CDR3 nucleotides are TGTGCCAGCAGCTTACGGGCAGACACAATAGCGGGGAACACTGAAGCTTTCTTT. Its protein is CASSLRADTIAGNTEAFF.

The chain couples TRBV28 to TRBJ2-7, with 8 bases matching TRBD1. The ends lost 6 bases at V and 4 bases at J; junction bases unmatched: 5. Germline V CDR1 and CDR2: MDHEN, SYDVKM. CDR3 length equals 13 residues. The CDR3: CASRAGGSYEQYF. CDR3 nucleotide sequence: TGTGCCAGCAGAGCAGGGGGCTCATACGAGCAGTACTTC.

Written as DNA, the CDR3 is TGTGCCATCAGCCCCGGGACAGGTTTTGAGACCCAGTACTTC. It yields the protein CAISPGTGFETQYF. The chain joins TRBV10-3 to TRBJ2-5, with TRBD1 matching 8 bases. The junction had 8 bases not matched to a gene; V was cut back by 6 bases and J by 5 bases. The CDR3 is 14 residues long. CDR1 ENHRY and CDR2 SYGVKD come from the germline V gene.

V gene TRBV28 combines with J gene TRBJ2-3; 9 nucleotides line up with TRBD2. The CDR3 has 15 amino acids. Germline assignment: CDR1 MDHEN and CDR2 SYDVKM. Trimming at V came to 7 bases and at J to 1 base, leaving 6 bases not matched to a gene. CDR3: CASISGGGGTDTQYF. In DNA form, the CDR3 reads TGTGCCAGCATTAGCGGGGGTGGGGGCACAGATACGCAGTATTTT.

This clone was detected once. J is TRBJ1-4 and V is TRBV6-1; no clear D gene. Germline assignment: CDR1 MNHNS and CDR2 SASEGT. CDR3 length equals 14 residues. Trimming removed 2 bases from V and 3 bases from J, with 7 bases in between. The CDR3 DNA is TGTGCCAGCAGTGAACGCAGGTCTAATGAAAAACTGTTTTTT. Encoded protein: CASSERRSNEKLFF.

V is TRBV2 and J is TRBJ1-5; 8 bases map to TRBD1. CDR3 size: 15 residues. The ends lost 2 bases at V and 2 bases at J; junction bases unmatched: 2. Germline assignment: CDR1 SNHLY and CDR2 FYNNEI. CDR3 DNA: TGTGCCAGCAGTGAACAGGACAGGGGCAATCAGCCCCAGCATTTT. Protein sequence: CASSEQDRGNQPQHF.

This sequence joins TRBV28 and TRBJ1-4, with TRBD1 as a possible D gene (5 bases). This CDR3 contains 18 residues. Germline CDR1 and CDR2: MDHEN and SYDVKM. V lost 4 bases to trimming and J lost 5 bases, with 23 bases between them. The DNA of the CDR3 is TGTGCCAGCAGTTCACCCGAAAAGGTGACAGATGAGAATGAAAAACTGTTTTTT. Its protein product is CASSSPEKVTDENEKLFF.

The J gene is TRBJ2-1, the V gene TRBV12-5; 11 bases match TRBD2. The V gene end was trimmed by 0 bases and the J gene end by 6 bases; junction bases not matched to a gene: 19. The length of the CDR3 is 21 residues. Looked up from germline, CDR1 is LGHNT and CDR2 is FRNRAP. CDR3: CASGLVHGGLAGPDRGNEQFF. For the CDR3, the DNA is TGTGCTAGTGGTTTGGTACACGGAGGACTAGCGGGCCCCGACCGGGGCAATGAGCAGTTCTTC.

This chain uses TRBV28 with TRBJ1-5, with D tentatively TRBD1 (5 bases). Germline V gene sequence: CDR1 MDHEN, CDR2 SYDVKM. V gave up 5 bases and J gave up 3 bases, with 17 bases separating them. This CDR3 has 16 amino acids. CDR3 sequence reads: CASSAWDYLVNQPQHF. The CDR3 DNA reads as TGTGCCAGCAGTGCCTGGGACTACCTGGTCAATCAGCCCCAGCATTTT.

This clone was seen only a few times. The chain recombines TRBV6-1 with TRBJ2-7; D may be TRBD1 (5 bases). The CDR3 runs to 15 residues. Trimming stripped 1 base from V and 5 bases from J, with 15 bases between. Germline V gene data show CDR1 as MNHNS and CDR2 as SASEGT. CDR3 loop: CASSEESGYWNEQYF. The DNA for the CDR3 is TGTGCCAGCAGTGAAGAGTCAGGGTATTGGAACGAGCAGTACTTC.

The CDR3 sequence: CASSMTTSGGPEQFF. The CDR3 DNA follows: TGCGCCAGCAGCATGACGACTAGCGGGGGGCCTGAGCAGTTCTTC. The V gene is TRBV5-1, the J gene TRBJ2-1, with TRBD2 matching 13 bases. The junction had 7 bases not matched to a gene; V was cut back by 4 bases and J by 9 bases. Germline V CDR1 and CDR2: SGHRS, YFSETQ. The CDR3 totals 15 residues.

The chain uses TRBV29-1 and TRBJ1-2, with 12 bases matching TRBD1. Trimming took 3 bases from V and 5 from J; bases not matched to a gene: 4. This CDR3 has 14 residues. CDR1 is SQVTM and CDR2 is ANQGSEA in the germline V gene. The CDR3 here is CSVDRDRGQYGYTF. DNA of the CDR3: TGCAGCGTTGACCGGGACAGGGGGCAATATGGCTACACCTTC. Filled out from reference TRBV29-1 and TRBJ1-2, the complete variable domain reads SAVISQKPSRDICQRGTSLTIQCQVDSQVTMMFWYRQQPGQSLTLIATANQGSEATYESGFVIDKFPISRPNLTFSTLTVSNMSPEDSSIYLCSVDRDRGQYGYTFGSGTRLTVV.

This chain connects TRBV19 to TRBJ2-5; D is unclear. Trimming pared 10 bases from V and 5 bases from J, leaving 11 bases between. The CDR3 spans 11 residues. In germline, CDR1 is LNHDA, CDR2 SQIVND (reference sequence). CDR3 DNA: TGTGCCACCCGGTACGCGGAGACCCAGTACTTC. Protein product: CATRYAETQYF.

The chain links TRBV5-4 to TRBJ1-2, with D maybe TRBD1 (5 bases). This CDR3 is 13 amino acids long. Germline CDR1 reads SGHNT; CDR2 reads YYREEE (reference sequence). The germline V and J ends were trimmed by 0 bases and 4 bases, with 7 bases remaining between them. This CDR3 is CASSLETAYGYTF. The CDR3 nucleotides read TGTGCCAGCAGCTTGGAGACAGCCTATGGCTACACCTTC.

This chain links TRBV29-1 with TRBJ1-5; D is ambiguous. V lost 5 bases and J 6 bases, leaving 5 bases between the germline ends. The germline gives CDR1 SQVTM, CDR2 ANQGSEA. The CDR3 is made up of 10 amino acids. The CDR3 region has the DNA TGCAGCGTTTCGAGTCAGCCCCAGCATTTT. Translation: CSVSSQPQHF.

The gene calls are TRBV4-1 and TRBJ2-7; D remains unclear. Germline assignment: CDR1 MGHRA and CDR2 YSYEKL. This CDR3 contains 16 residues. Trimming removed 0 bases from V and 0 bases from J, with 12 bases in between. The CDR3 is CASSQESAGSSYEQYF. The CDR3 region has the DNA TGCGCCAGCAGCCAAGAATCGGCAGGAAGCTCCTACGAGCAGTACTTC.

The CDR3 DNA reads TGCGCCAGCAGCCAGATGGACGGGACAGCAAGGGAAAAACTGTTTTTT. Protein sequence: CASSQMDGTAREKLFF. This chain joins TRBV4-1 and TRBJ1-4, with TRBD1 matching 7 bases. The CDR3 sequence is 16 residues long. V trimming: 3 bases; J trimming: 8 bases; junction bases outside the gene matches: 12. Germline values: CDR1 MGHRA, CDR2 YSYEKL.

CDR3 region: CASSLFGWPQNIQYF. The CDR3 nucleotides are TGTGCCAGCAGTCTCTTCGGGTGGCCACAAAACATTCAGTACTTC. The chain joins TRBV5-4 to TRBJ2-4; D remains ambiguous. The germline CDR1 and CDR2 sequences are SGHNT and YYREEE (reference sequence). CDR3 size: 15 residues. V was clipped by 5 bases and J by 5 bases, with 17 bases between them.

The chain uses TRBV29-1 and TRBJ2-1, with D possibly matching TRBD1 (6 bases). This CDR3 is 16 amino acids long. Trimming cost V 5 bases and J 4 bases, with 21 bases left between them. Germline loops: CDR1 SQVTM, CDR2 ANQGSEA. CDR3 loop: CSVSKGYLRGYNEQFF. Written as DNA, the CDR3 is TGCAGCGTTTCCAAGGGTTATCTAAGGGGGTACAATGAGCAGTTCTTC.

This chain links TRBV29-1 with TRBJ1-1; the D gene is possibly TRBD1 (5 bases). This CDR3 is built from 13 residues. The V end lost 3 bases, the J end lost 4 bases, and 12 bases lay between the germline ends. CDR1 SQVTM and CDR2 ANQGSEA come from the germline V gene. CDR3 residues: CSVDLPGPTEAFF. In DNA form, the CDR3 reads TGCAGCGTTGACCTGCCAGGGCCCACTGAAGCTTTCTTT.

This clone was seen a handful of times. The chain joins TRBV6-1 to TRBJ1-2, with D possibly TRBD1 on 6 matching bases. The CDR3 is 16 amino acids. CDR1 MNHNS and CDR2 SASEGT come from the germline V gene. Trimming stripped 2 bases from V and 1 base from J, with 14 bases between. CDR3 loop: CASSEPSGASNYGYTF. DNA for the CDR3: TGTGCCAGCAGTGAACCATCAGGGGCTAGTAACTATGGCTACACCTTC.

This sequence joins TRBV30 and TRBJ2-5; 8 bases line up with TRBD1. Germline V lookup: CDR1 GTSNPN, CDR2 SVGIG (reference sequence). The CDR3 spans 12 residues. With 4 bases clipped from V and 4 bases from J, the junction kept 2 bases outside the gene matches. Written as DNA, the CDR3 is TGTGCCTGGACAGGGGGCACAGAGACCCAGTACTTC. Translated: CAWTGGTETQYF.

The chain has TRBV11-2 and TRBJ2-1; maybe TRBD2 (6 bases). This CDR3 has 17 amino acids. Germline lookup yields CDR1 SGHAT and CDR2 FQNNGV. Trimming cost V 1 base and J 0 bases, with 13 bases left between them. The CDR3 sequence is CASSLAPSSDSYNEQFF. The CDR3 region has the DNA TGTGCCAGCAGCTTAGCGCCCTCTAGCGACTCCTACAATGAGCAGTTCTTC. The entire variable domain, with the rest obtained from reference TRBV11-2 and TRBJ2-1, is as follows: EAGVAQSPRYKIIEKRQSVAFWCNPISGHATLYWYQQILGQGPKLLIQFQNNGVVDDSQLPKDRFSAERLKGVDSTLKIQPAKLEDSAVYLCASSLAPSSDSYNEQFFGPGTRLTVL.

As DNA, the CDR3 is TGTGCCAGCGTTCCACAGGGATTCACAGATACGCAGTATTTT. It codes for CASVPQGFTDTQYF. The genes are TRBV9 and TRBJ2-3; perhaps TRBD1 as D (6 bases). This CDR3 is 14 amino acids long. V dropped 7 bases and J dropped 2 bases, with 14 bases sitting between them. Germline V gene lookup returns CDR1 SGDLS and CDR2 YYNGEE.

This clone was seen a single time. The V gene is TRBV28, the J gene TRBJ1-2; D is unclear. Germline V gene sequence: CDR1 MDHEN, CDR2 SYDVKM. V shed 3 bases and J shed 7 bases, with 15 bases lying between them. This CDR3 is built from 14 residues. CDR3 DNA: TGTGCCAGCAGTTTTTCCGGGTCCGTTGGTGGCTACACCTTC. As protein: CASSFSGSVGGYTF.

The V gene is TRBV7-9, the J gene TRBJ2-5; the match to TRBD2 covers 7 bases. Gene TRBJ2-7 matches the end of the DNA better, so the J call may be wrong. The CDR3 has 15 amino acids. The germline V gene encodes CDR1 SEHNR and CDR2 FQNEAQ (reference sequence). The CDR3 nucleotides read TGTGCCAGCAGCTCCCCTTCGGGGGGATCCTACGAGCAGTACTTC. It codes for CASSSPSGGSYEQYF.

Here the CDR3 reads CAISAASGAETQYF. The CDR3 DNA follows: TGTGCCATCAGCGCGGCTAGCGGGGCGGAGACCCAGTACTTC. The chain combines TRBV10-3 with TRBJ2-5; 9 bases fit TRBD2. The length of the CDR3 is 14 residues. V shed 6 bases and J 5 bases; nucleotides not matched to a gene: 7. Germline V gene sequence: CDR1 ENHRY, CDR2 SYGVKD.